The clone carrying this TCR beta chain was counted a few times. Its antigen remains unidentified. The time point was: week 5, during vaccination. Every vaccine dose comprised 300 ug of mutant IDH1 20-mer peptide plus topical imiquimod. These data come from a study of a mutant IDH1 vaccine in newly diagnosed glioma. Data came from immunoSEQ multiplex PCR; TCRdb stores just in-frame clones and leaves some out. The repertoire holds some 33,000 clones, roughly 50% seen once, with approximately 9.9% in the top ten. Germline lookup yields CDR1 MNHEY and CDR2 SMNVEV (reference sequence). The CDR3 consists of 12 residues. Trimming shortened V by 8 bases and J by 4 bases, and 11 bases separated the two germline ends.

The input for sequencing was PBMCs, taken from a glioma patient whose treatment included an IDH1 peptide vaccine. The TCR originated in a young woman with glioma. The V and J genes are TRBV27 and TRBJ1-1; D is ambiguous. In DNA form, the CDR3 reads TGTGCCAGCGGCCTCCGGCTCACTGAAGCTTTCTTT. Residues: CASGLRLTEAFF.